This TCR beta chain derives from a study of CD8 T cells in Susac syndrome. Germline V gives CDR1 GTSNPN, CDR2 SVGIG (reference sequence). V lost 4 bases to trimming and J lost 10 bases, with 19 bases between them. The CDR3 is 13 residues long. TEMRA cells were enriched by FACS, and CD4+ and CD8+ T cells were negatively isolated. RNA amounts of roughly 0.45 to 1 ug underwent reverse transcription with random hexamers. Via MiXCR, TCRdb re-called the immunoSEQ multiplex PCR reads, giving one row per CDR3 protein. The sample carries some 110,000 distinct CDR3 sequences, approximately 93% recorded once. This TCR derives from a human donor with multiple sclerosis. Source material: CD4+ T cells from PBMCs. V usage is TRBV30 and J usage is TRBJ1-1; D gene uncertain. The CDR3 DNA follows: TGTGCCTGGATCGGGGTTGTAAAAACCGGAGCTTTCTTT. Translation gives CAWIGVVKTGAFF.